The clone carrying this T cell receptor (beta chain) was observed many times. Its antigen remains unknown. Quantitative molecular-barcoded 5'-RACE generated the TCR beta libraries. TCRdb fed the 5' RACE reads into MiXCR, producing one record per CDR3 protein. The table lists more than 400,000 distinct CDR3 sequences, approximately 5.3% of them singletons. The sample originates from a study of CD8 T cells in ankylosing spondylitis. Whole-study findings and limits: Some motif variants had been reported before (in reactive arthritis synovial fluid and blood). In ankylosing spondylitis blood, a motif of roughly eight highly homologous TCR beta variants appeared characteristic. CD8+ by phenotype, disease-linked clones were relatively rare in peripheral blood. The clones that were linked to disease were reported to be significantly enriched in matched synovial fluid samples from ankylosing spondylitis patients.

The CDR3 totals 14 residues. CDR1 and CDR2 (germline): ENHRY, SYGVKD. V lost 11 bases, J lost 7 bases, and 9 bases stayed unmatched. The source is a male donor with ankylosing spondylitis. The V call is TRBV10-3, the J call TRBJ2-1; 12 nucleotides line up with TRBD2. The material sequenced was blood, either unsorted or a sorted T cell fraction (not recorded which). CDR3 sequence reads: CALTSGGSGNEQFF. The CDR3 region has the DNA TGTGCCCTAACTAGCGGGGGGAGTGGTAATGAGCAGTTCTTC.